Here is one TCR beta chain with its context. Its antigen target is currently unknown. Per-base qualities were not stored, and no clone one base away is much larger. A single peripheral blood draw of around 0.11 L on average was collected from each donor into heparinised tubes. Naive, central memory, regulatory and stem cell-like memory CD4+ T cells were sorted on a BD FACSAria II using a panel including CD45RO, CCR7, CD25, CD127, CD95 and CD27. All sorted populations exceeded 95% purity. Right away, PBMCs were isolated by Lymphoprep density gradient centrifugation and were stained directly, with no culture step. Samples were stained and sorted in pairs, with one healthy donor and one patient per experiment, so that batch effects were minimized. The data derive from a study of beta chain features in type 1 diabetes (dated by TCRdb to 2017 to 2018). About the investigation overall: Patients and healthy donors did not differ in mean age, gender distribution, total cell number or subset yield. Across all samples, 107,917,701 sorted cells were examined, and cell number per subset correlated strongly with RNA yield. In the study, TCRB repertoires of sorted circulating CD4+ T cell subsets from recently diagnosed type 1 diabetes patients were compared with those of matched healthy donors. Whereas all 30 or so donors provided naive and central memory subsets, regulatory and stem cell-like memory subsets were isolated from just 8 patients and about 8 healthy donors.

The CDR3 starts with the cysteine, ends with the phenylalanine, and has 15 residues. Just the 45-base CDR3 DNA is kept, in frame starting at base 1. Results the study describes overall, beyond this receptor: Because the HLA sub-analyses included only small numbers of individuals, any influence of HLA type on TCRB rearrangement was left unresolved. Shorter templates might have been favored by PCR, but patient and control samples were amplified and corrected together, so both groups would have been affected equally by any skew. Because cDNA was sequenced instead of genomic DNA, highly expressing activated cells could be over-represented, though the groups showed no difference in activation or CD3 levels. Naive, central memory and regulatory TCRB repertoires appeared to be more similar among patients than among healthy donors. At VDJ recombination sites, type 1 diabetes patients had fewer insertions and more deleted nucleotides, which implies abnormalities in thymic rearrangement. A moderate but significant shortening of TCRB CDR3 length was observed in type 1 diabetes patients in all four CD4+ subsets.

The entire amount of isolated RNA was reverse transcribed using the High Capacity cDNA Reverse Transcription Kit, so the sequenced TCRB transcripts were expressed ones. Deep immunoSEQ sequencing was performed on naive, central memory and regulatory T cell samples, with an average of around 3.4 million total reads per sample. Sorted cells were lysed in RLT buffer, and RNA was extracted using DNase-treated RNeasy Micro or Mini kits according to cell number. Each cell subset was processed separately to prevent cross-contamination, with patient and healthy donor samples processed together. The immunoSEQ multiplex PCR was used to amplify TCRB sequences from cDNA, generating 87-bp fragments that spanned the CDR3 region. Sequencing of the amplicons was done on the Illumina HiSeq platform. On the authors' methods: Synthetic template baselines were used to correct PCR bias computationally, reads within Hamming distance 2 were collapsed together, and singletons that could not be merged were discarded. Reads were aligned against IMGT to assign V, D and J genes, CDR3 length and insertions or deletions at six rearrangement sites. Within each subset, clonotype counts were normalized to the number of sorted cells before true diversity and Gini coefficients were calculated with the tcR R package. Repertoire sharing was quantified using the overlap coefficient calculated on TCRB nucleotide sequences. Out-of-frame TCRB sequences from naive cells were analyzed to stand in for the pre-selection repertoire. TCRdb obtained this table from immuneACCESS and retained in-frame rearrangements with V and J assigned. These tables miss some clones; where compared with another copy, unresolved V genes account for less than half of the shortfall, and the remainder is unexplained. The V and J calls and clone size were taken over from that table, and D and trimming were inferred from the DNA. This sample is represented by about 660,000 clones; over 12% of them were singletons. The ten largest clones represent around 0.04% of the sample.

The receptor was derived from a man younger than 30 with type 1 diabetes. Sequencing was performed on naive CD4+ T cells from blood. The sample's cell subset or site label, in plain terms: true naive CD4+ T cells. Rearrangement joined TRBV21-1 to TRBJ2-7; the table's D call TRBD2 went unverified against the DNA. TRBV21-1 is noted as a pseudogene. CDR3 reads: CATSNRSRGRNEQYF. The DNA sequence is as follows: TGTGCCACTTCCAACAGGTCGCGGGGGAGGAACGAGCAGTACTTC.